These 22 T cell receptor beta chains originate from one sample sequenced in a study of Ad26.COV2.S vaccination and SARS-CoV-2 variants. The treatment was: around 19 received Ad26.COV2.S at low or high dose, single or two shots; roughly five received placebo; per-sample allocation not given. Sampling took place 63 days after the first vaccine or placebo injection. Sequenced by immunoSEQ multiplex PCR; TCRdb stores in-frame clones only, minus some. The table lists a few hundred thousand clones, less than 95% of them singletons. Sequences were derived from peripheral blood, sampled in a trial of Ad26.COV2.S vaccine versus placebo. The receptors stem from a person between 18 and 59 years old who received the Ad26.COV2.S COVID-19 vaccine or a placebo.

V is TRBV6-2 or TRBV6-3 and J is TRBJ2-2; weak D call: TRBD1 (5 bases). The CDR3 length is 17 residues. V was clipped by 2 bases and J by 3 bases, with 16 bases between them. Germline values: CDR1 MNHEY, CDR2 SVGEGT. CDR3 nucleotides: TGTGCCAGCAGTTACAGGGCAGGGCTACTCTACACCGGGGAGCTGTTTTTT. Translating it yields CASSYRAGLLYTGELFF.

This chain uses TRBV28 with TRBJ2-7; possibly TRBD1 or TRBD2 for D (5 bases each). The CDR3 has 16 amino acids. Germline V gives CDR1 MDHEN, CDR2 SYDVKM. V was clipped by 3 bases and J by 7 bases, with 22 bases between them. The CDR3 DNA follows: TGTGCCAGCAGTTTCCCACCCCGCTCCGGGACGAGGGAGCAGTACTTC. Its translation: CASSFPPRSGTREQYF.

This chain joins TRBV11-1 and TRBJ2-2, with TRBD1 as a possible D gene (6 bases). CDR1 is SGHAT and CDR2 is FQDESV in the germline V gene (reference sequence). The CDR3 extends over 14 amino acids. V was cut by 5 bases and J by 4 bases, with 11 bases left in between. CDR3 region: CASSKIQGTGELFF. The CDR3 coding sequence is TGTGCCAGCAGCAAAATACAGGGCACCGGGGAGCTGTTTTTT.

The chain couples TRBV5-1 to TRBJ2-2; 11 nucleotides line up with TRBD1. Unmatched junction bases numbered 6, after V lost 4 bases and J lost 7 bases. Germline CDR1 reads SGHRS; CDR2 reads YFSETQ. This CDR3 has 15 residues. CDR3 region: CASSTGQGAGGELFF. In DNA, the CDR3 is TGCGCCAGCAGCACCGGACAGGGGGCGGGCGGGGAGCTGTTTTTT.

V gene TRBV2 combines with J gene TRBJ1-2; no reliable D call. The ends were cut back, 5 bases at V and 0 bases at J, with 7 bases in the middle. The CDR3 spans 13 residues. Germline loops: CDR1 SNHLY, CDR2 FYNNEI. DNA for the CDR3: TGTGCCAGCAGTTTCGATTCTAACTATGGCTACACCTTC. This encodes CASSFDSNYGYTF. The full variable domain, with the rest looked up from reference TRBV2 and TRBJ1-2, is EPEVTQTPSHQVTQMGQEVILRCVPISNHLYFYWYRQILGQKVEFLVSFYNNEISEKSEIFDDQFSVERPDGSNFTLKIRSTKLEDSAMYFCASSFDSNYGYTFGSGTRLTVV.

Of note for this clone: Other DNA sequences within the sample encode an identical CDR3. The gene calls are TRBV7-3 and TRBJ2-3; the match to TRBD2 covers 12 bases. CDR1 and CDR2 (germline): SGHTA, FQGTGA. J lost 6 bases, V lost 5 bases, and 6 bases had no gene match. This CDR3 is 15 amino acids long. The CDR3 nucleotides read TGTGCCAGCAGCCCACTAGCGGGAGGTGCCGATACGCAGTATTTT. Protein: CASSPLAGGADTQYF.

This chain connects TRBV6-2 or TRBV6-3 to TRBJ2-5; D remains ambiguous. This CDR3 has 13 residues. The germline CDR1 and CDR2 sequences are MNHEY and SVGEGT. Trimming removed 1 base from V and 5 bases from J, with 8 bases in between. DNA of the CDR3: TGTGCCAGCAGTTACTGGGGTACCGAGACCCAGTACTTC. Translation gives CASSYWGTETQYF.

V and J are TRBV11-2 and TRBJ2-1; D may match TRBD1 or TRBD2 (5 bases each). Trimming stripped 5 bases from V and 3 bases from J, with 17 bases between. Germline V gene data show CDR1 as SGHAT and CDR2 as FQNNGV. The CDR3 is made up of 16 amino acids. CDR3 DNA: TGTGCCAGCAGCCCCCTCTTGGTGGGACGCTACAATGAGCAGTTCTTC. This encodes CASSPLLVGRYNEQFF.

The chain combines TRBV10-2 with TRBJ2-5; TRBD1 matches at 10 bases. Germline V gene data show CDR1 as WSHSY and CDR2 as SAAADI. The CDR3 totals 15 residues. The V gene end was trimmed by 3 bases and the J gene end by 2 bases; junction bases not matched to a gene: 3. CDR3 sequence reads: CASSDPGQGQETQYF. CDR3 coding DNA: TGCGCCAGCAGTGACCCGGGACAGGGGCAAGAGACCCAGTACTTC.

V usage is TRBV19 and J usage is TRBJ2-7, with 8 positions matching TRBD1. CDR3 length equals 15 residues. V lost 0 bases to trimming and J lost 3 bases; unmatched junction nucleotides: 4. The V gene's germline CDR1 is LNHDA and CDR2 SQIVND (reference sequence). CDR3 nucleotides: TGTGCCAGTAGTATAGAGCACAGGGGGTTCTACGAGCAGTACTTC. Residues: CASSIEHRGFYEQYF.

The CDR3 nucleotides read TGTGCCAGCAGCTTAATTGTTAGCGGGAGGGCCAGCACCGGGGAGCTGTTTTTT. Translating gives CASSLIVSGRASTGELFF. The V gene is TRBV11-2, the J gene TRBJ2-2; the match to TRBD2 covers 11 bases. There are 18 residues in the CDR3. Trimming cost V 2 bases and J 4 bases; bases outside gene matches: 9. The germline gives CDR1 SGHAT, CDR2 FQNNGV. Looking up the rest from reference TRBV11-2 and TRBJ2-2 gives the full variable domain: EAGVAQSPRYKIIEKRQSVAFWCNPISGHATLYWYQQILGQGPKLLIQFQNNGVVDDSQLPKDRFSAERLKGVDSTLKIQPAKLEDSAVYLCASSLIVSGRASTGELFFGEGSRLTVL.

The rearrangement joins TRBV7-8 to TRBJ2-7, with TRBD2 matching 10 bases. V lost 0 bases to trimming and J lost 4 bases; unmatched junction nucleotides: 12. The CDR3 runs to 18 residues. Per the germline V gene, CDR1 is SGHVS and CDR2 is FQNEAQ. The CDR3 reads CASSLATTSGLVIYEQYF. DNA for the CDR3: TGTGCCAGCAGCTTAGCTACGACTAGCGGGTTGGTTATTTACGAGCAGTACTTC. The entire variable domain, with the rest obtained from reference TRBV7-8 and TRBJ2-7, is as follows: GAGVSQSPRYKVAKRGQDVALRCDPISGHVSLFWYQQALGQGPEFLTYFQNEAQLDKSGLPSDRFFAERPEGSVSTLKIQRTQQEDSAVYLCASSLATTSGLVIYEQYFGPGTRLTVT.

The rearrangement joins TRBV6-4 to TRBJ2-5, with D perhaps TRBD2 (6 bases). The CDR3 sequence is 17 residues long. In germline, CDR1 is MRHNA, CDR2 SNTAGT. The V and J ends lost 3 bases and 2 bases respectively, with 19 bases between them. The CDR3 coding sequence is TGTGCCAGCAGTGAAGCATTGGAGGAGGGACCACAAGAGACCCAGTACTTC. Translation: CASSEALEEGPQETQYF.

The chain couples TRBV5-5 to TRBJ2-5; 8 nucleotides match TRBD1. The CDR3 contains 14 residues. J lost 5 bases, V lost 4 bases, and 7 bases had no gene match. In germline, CDR1 is SGHKS, CDR2 YYEKEE (reference sequence). The CDR3 loop reads CASSPDRGWETQYF. The CDR3 nucleotides are TGTGCCAGCAGCCCTGACAGGGGTTGGGAGACCCAGTACTTC.

This clone was observed a few times. J is TRBJ2-1 and V is TRBV4-2; 7 bases are a match to TRBD2. Looked up from germline, CDR1 is LGHNA and CDR2 is YNFKEQ. The CDR3 spans 15 residues. Trimming at V came to 3 bases and at J to 0 bases, leaving 2 bases not matched to a gene. The CDR3 DNA sequence: TGTGCCAGCAGCCACCTAGCGGTCTCCTACAATGAGCAGTTCTTC. Amino acids: CASSHLAVSYNEQFF.

This clone turned up a few times. The genes are TRBV19 and TRBJ1-1; no firm D call. CDR1 is LNHDA, CDR2 SQIVND, per germline (reference sequence). The CDR3 is 14 amino acids. Trimming removed 11 bases from V and 1 base from J, with 17 bases in between. CDR3 in DNA: TGTGCCGCGTCCCCCAGGCCGGCGAACACTGAAGCTTTCTTT. Amino acid sequence: CAASPRPANTEAFF.

This clone was observed a single time. The rearrangement links TRBV6-5 to TRBJ2-3; D assignment may be TRBD1 or TRBD2 (5 bases each). V lost 0 bases and J lost 5, with 9 bases in between. CDR3 size: 14 residues. Germline V CDR1 and CDR2: MNHEY, SVGAGI. Here the CDR3 DNA reads TGTGCCAGCAGTTACTCGGGTGGGGGAGATACGCAGTATTTT. It is translated as CASSYSGGGDTQYF.

The chain employs TRBV7-9 and TRBJ2-7, with 13 bases identical to TRBD2. Losses at the gene ends were 5 bases for V and 4 bases for J; bases not matched to a gene: 8. Per the germline V gene, CDR1 is SEHNR and CDR2 is FQNEAQ (reference sequence). The CDR3 length is 16 residues. The CDR3 region is CASSPSRTSGRYEQYF. The CDR3 region has the DNA TGTGCCAGCAGCCCTTCCAGGACTAGCGGGAGATACGAGCAGTACTTC.

Comment on this clone: Other DNA sequences of this sample code for an identical CDR3. Here the CDR3 reads CASSLGQGRTDTQYF. DNA of the CDR3: TGTGCCAGCAGCTTGGGACAGGGACGAACAGATACGCAGTATTTT. The chain carries TRBV5-6 and TRBJ2-3, with 7 nucleotides matching TRBD1. CDR3 length: 15 amino acids. Germline V gene data show CDR1 as SGHDT and CDR2 as YYEEEE. V was pared by 0 bases and J by 3 bases, with 4 bases of the junction left unmatched. The variable domain in full, with the rest retrieved from reference TRBV5-6 and TRBJ2-3, is DAGVTQSPTHLIKTRGQQVTLRCSPKSGHDTVSWYQQALGQGPQFIFQYYEEEERQRGNFPDRFSGHQFPNYSSELNVNALLLGDSALYLCASSLGQGRTDTQYFGPGTRLTVL.

This chain joins TRBV7-2 and TRBJ2-5; 11 nucleotides match TRBD1. Germline V gives CDR1 SGHTA, CDR2 FQGNSA. The CDR3 spans 18 residues. V was clipped by 5 bases and J by 1 base; unmatched bases: 12. The CDR3, as DNA: TGTGCCAGCAGCCGGGGGACAGGGGGAATTCCCCTCCAAGAGACCCAGTACTTC. This sequence encodes CASSRGTGGIPLQETQYF. The complete variable domain, with remaining parts taken from reference TRBV7-2 and TRBJ2-5, reads GAGVSQSPSNKVTEKGKDVELRCDPISGHTALYWYRQSLGQGLEFLIYFQGNSAPDKSGLPSDRFSAERTGGSVSTLTIQRTQQEDSAVYLCASSRGTGGIPLQETQYFGPGTRLLVL.

V is TRBV24-1 and J is TRBJ1-2; possibly TRBD1 for D (5 bases). Trimming left V 2 bases short and J 5 bases short, with 8 bases between. The CDR3 has 13 amino acids. Per germline, CDR1 KGHDR and CDR2 SFDVKD. CDR3 sequence: CATSDWDDYGYTF. CDR3 DNA sequence: TGTGCCACCAGTGATTGGGACGATTATGGCTACACCTTC.

The rearrangement joins TRBV2 to TRBJ2-1, with unresolved D. With 8 bases removed from V and 1 base from J, the gap between germline ends came to 18 bases. Germline V gene lookup returns CDR1 SNHLY and CDR2 FYNNEI. The CDR3 length is 16 residues. The CDR3 sequence: CASVGQATYSYNEQFF. DNA for the CDR3: TGTGCCAGCGTCGGGCAGGCGACCTATTCCTACAATGAGCAGTTCTTC.